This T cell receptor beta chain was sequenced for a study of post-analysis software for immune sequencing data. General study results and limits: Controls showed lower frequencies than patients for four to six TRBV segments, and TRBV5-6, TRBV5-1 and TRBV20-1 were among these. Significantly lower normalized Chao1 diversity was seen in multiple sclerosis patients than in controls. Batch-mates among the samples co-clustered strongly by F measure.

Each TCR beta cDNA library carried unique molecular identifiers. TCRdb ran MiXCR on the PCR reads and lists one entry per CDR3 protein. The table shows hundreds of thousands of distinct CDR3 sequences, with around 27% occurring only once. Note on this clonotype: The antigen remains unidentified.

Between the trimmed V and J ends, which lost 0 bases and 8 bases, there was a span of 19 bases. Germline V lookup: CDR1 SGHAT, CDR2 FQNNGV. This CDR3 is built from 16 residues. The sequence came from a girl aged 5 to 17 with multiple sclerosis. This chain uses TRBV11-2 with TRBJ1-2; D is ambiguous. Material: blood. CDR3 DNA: TGTGCCAGCAGCTTAGAAGTGGTCGGGGTGTCGGGCGGCTACACCTTC. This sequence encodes CASSLEVVGVSGGYTF.